This is a list of T cell receptor beta chains from one sample in a study of blood T cell repertoires in COVID-19. Data came from immunoSEQ multiplex PCR; TCRdb stores just in-frame clones and leaves some out. The data hold 10,000 or so clones, with around three quarters observed a single time. Specimen: peripheral blood. The receptors come from a human donor in a cohort sampled during active COVID-19. Each CDR3 is given with its conserved first and last residue. D genes are given only for firm matches. For some rows the clone size is stated as once, few or many, or as a class when expanded; others skip it.

clone size: .; D gene: TRBD1; J gene: TRBJ1-2; V gene: TRBV6-4; CDR3 protein: CAKRQGAKGGYTF; CDR3 DNA: TGTGCCAAAAGACAGGGGGCTAAGGGAGGCTACACCTTC
clone size: .; D gene: TRBD1; J gene: TRBJ1-4; V gene: TRBV4-3; CDR3 protein: CASSQAGQGPNEKLFF; CDR3 DNA: TGCGCCAGCAGCCAAGCGGGACAGGGGCCTAATGAAAAACTGTTTTTT
clone size: few; D gene: TRBD1; J gene: TRBJ1-5; V gene: TRBV2; CDR3 protein: CASSRGNRGNQPQHF; CDR3 DNA: TGTGCCAGCAGTAGAGGCAACAGGGGAAATCAGCCCCAGCATTTT
clone size: .; D gene: .; J gene: TRBJ1-5; V gene: TRBV2; CDR3 protein: CASSERGYQPQHF; CDR3 DNA: TGTGCCAGCAGTGAGCGGGGATACCAGCCCCAGCATTTT
clone size: .; D gene: .; J gene: TRBJ1-2; V gene: TRBV25-1; CDR3 protein: CASSVGARNYGYTF; CDR3 DNA: TGTGCCAGCAGTGTAGGGGCGCGGAACTATGGCTACACCTTC
clone size: once; D gene: .; J gene: TRBJ1-5; V gene: TRBV12-5; CDR3 protein: CASAPGRVLDQPQHF; CDR3 DNA: TGTGCTAGTGCCCCGGGCAGGGTGTTGGATCAGCCCCAGCATTTT
clone size: .; D gene: TRBD1; J gene: TRBJ2-7; V gene: TRBV27; CDR3 protein: CASSTRTGGYYEQYF; CDR3 DNA: TGTGCCAGCAGCACTAGGACAGGGGGTTACTACGAGCAGTACTTC
clone size: .; D gene: .; J gene: TRBJ1-2; V gene: TRBV4-1; CDR3 protein: CATTRVGGVYGYTF; CDR3 DNA: TGCGCCACCACCAGGGTGGGGGGGGTTTATGGCTACACCTTC
clone size: .; D gene: .; J gene: TRBJ1-2; V gene: TRBV6-5; CDR3 protein: CASIIQLTGNYGYTF; CDR3 DNA: TGTGCCAGCATAATTCAACTAACAGGGAACTATGGCTACACCTTC
clone size: few; D gene: TRBD1; J gene: TRBJ2-5; V gene: TRBV19; CDR3 protein: CASSTGGETQYF; CDR3 DNA: TGTGCCAGTTCCACAGGGGGCGAGACCCAGTACTTC
clone size: .; D gene: .; J gene: TRBJ1-1; V gene: TRBV18; CDR3 protein: CASSTGIVGNTEAFF; CDR3 DNA: TGTGCCAGCTCGACGGGTATAGTGGGGAACACTGAAGCTTTCTTT
clone size: .; D gene: TRBD1; J gene: TRBJ1-3; V gene: TRBV5-1; CDR3 protein: CASSRMGQGISGNTIYF; CDR3 DNA: TGCGCCAGCAGCCGCATGGGACAGGGGATCTCTGGAAACACCATATATTTT
clone size: .; D gene: .; J gene: TRBJ1-5; V gene: TRBV9; CDR3 protein: CASSPLGGSNQPQHF; CDR3 DNA: TGTGCCAGCAGCCCCCTGGGAGGTAGCAATCAGCCCCAGCATTTT
clone size: .; D gene: .; J gene: TRBJ1-4; V gene: TRBV3-1/TRBV3-2; CDR3 protein: CASSQRETDNEKLFF; CDR3 DNA: TGTGCCAGCAGCCAACGGGAAACCGATAATGAAAAACTGTTTTTT
clone size: .; D gene: .; J gene: TRBJ2-5; V gene: TRBV19; CDR3 protein: CASSIPKGLQYF; CDR3 DNA: TGTGCCAGTAGTATCCCAAAAGGACTCCAGTACTTC
clone size: .; D gene: .; J gene: TRBJ1-4; V gene: TRBV4-1; CDR3 protein: CASSQSGVTNEKLFF; CDR3 DNA: TGCGCCAGCAGCCAATCAGGGGTAACTAATGAAAAACTGTTTTTT
clone size: once; D gene: .; J gene: TRBJ1-4; V gene: TRBV19; CDR3 protein: CASRGTTNEKLFF; CDR3 DNA: TGTGCCAGTAGGGGCACAACTAATGAAAAACTGTTTTTT
clone size: .; D gene: .; J gene: TRBJ1-5; V gene: TRBV29-1; CDR3 protein: CSVPNTTGTGPYSNQPQHF; CDR3 DNA: TGCAGCGTTCCAAATACCACAGGAACAGGTCCTTATAGCAATCAGCCCCAGCATTTT
clone size: .; D gene: .; J gene: TRBJ1-4; V gene: TRBV11-1; CDR3 protein: CASSLHREEKLFF; CDR3 DNA: TGTGCCAGCAGCTTACATCGTGAGGAAAAACTGTTTTTT
clone size: .; D gene: TRBD1; J gene: TRBJ2-7; V gene: TRBV5-1; CDR3 protein: CASSLRTNRGRSYEQYF; CDR3 DNA: TGCGCCAGCAGCTTGAGGACAAACAGGGGACGGTCCTACGAGCAGTACTTC
clone size: .; D gene: .; J gene: TRBJ2-7; V gene: TRBV10-3; CDR3 protein: CAISGTALSYEQYF; CDR3 DNA: TGTGCCATCAGTGGGACAGCGCTCTCCTACGAGCAGTACTTC
clone size: .; D gene: .; J gene: TRBJ1-4; V gene: TRBV27; CDR3 protein: CASSLRRGDEKLFF; CDR3 DNA: TGTGCCAGCAGTTTAAGGAGGGGAGATGAAAAACTGTTTTTT